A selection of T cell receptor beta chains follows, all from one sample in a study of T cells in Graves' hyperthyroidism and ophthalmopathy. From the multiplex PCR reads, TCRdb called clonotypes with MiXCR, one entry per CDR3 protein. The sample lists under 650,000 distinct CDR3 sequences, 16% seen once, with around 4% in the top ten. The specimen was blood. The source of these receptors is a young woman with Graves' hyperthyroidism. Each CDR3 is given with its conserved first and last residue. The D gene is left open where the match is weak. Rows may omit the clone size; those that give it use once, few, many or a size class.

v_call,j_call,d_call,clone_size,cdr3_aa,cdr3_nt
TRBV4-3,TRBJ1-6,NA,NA,CASSQDLSEFSPLHF,TGCGCCAGCAGCCAAGATCTCAGCGAATTTTCACCCCTCCACTTT
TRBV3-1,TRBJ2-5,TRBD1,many,CASSPYGQAEETQYF,TGTGCCAGCAGCCCTTATGGACAGGCGGAAGAGACCCAGTACTTC
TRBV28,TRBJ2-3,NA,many,CASTSRLVSTTDTQYF,TGTGCCAGCACCTCAAGACTAGTTTCCACCACAGATACGCAGTATTTT
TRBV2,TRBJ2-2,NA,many,CASSEAWSNTGELFF,TGTGCCAGCAGTGAAGCGTGGTCGAACACCGGGGAGCTGTTTTTT
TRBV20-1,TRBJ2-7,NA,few,CSATSAPEQYF,TGCAGTGCCACCTCGGCCCCCGAGCAGTACTTC
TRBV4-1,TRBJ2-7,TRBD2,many,CASSQPLAGGAEQYF,TGCGCCAGCAGCCAACCACTAGCGGGAGGAGCCGAGCAGTACTTC
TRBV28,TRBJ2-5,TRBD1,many,CASSSGQDEETQYF,TGTGCCAGCAGTTCCGGACAGGACGAGGAGACCCAGTACTTC
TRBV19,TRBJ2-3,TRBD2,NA,CASSIPGRAVDTQYF,TGTGCCAGTAGTATACCCGGGAGGGCCGTCGATACGCAGTATTTT
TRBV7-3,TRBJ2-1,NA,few,CASSLNPGPNNEQFF,TGTGCCAGCAGCTTAAACCCGGGACCAAACAATGAGCAGTTCTTC
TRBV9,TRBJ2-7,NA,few,CASSGAGATLHEQYF,TGTGCCAGCAGCGGGGCTGGGGCCACCCTCCACGAGCAGTACTTC
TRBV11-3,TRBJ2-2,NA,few,CASSLASPGELFF,TGTGCCAGCAGCCTAGCTAGCCCCGGGGAGCTGTTTTTT
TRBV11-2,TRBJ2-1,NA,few,CASSPGGDSEQFF,TGTGCCAGCAGCCCGGGGGGGGACAGTGAGCAGTTCTTC
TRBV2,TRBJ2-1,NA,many,CATLTGLNEQFF,TGTGCCACCCTCACAGGGCTTAATGAGCAGTTCTTC
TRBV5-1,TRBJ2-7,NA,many,CASHPGHNSYEQYF,TGCGCCAGCCATCCGGGACACAACTCCTACGAGCAGTACTTC
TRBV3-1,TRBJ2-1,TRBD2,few,CASSSMGSGNNEQFF,TGTGCCAGCAGCTCCATGGGTAGCGGGAACAATGAGCAGTTCTTC
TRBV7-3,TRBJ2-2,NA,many,CASSLTGGGPAGELFF,TGTGCCAGCAGCTTAACTGGTGGCGGGCCGGCCGGGGAGCTGTTTTTT
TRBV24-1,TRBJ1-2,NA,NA,CATSDVDGTSYTF,TGTGCCACCAGTGATGTGGACGGGACGAGCTACACCTTC
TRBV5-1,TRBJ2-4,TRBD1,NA,CASSLEGQEEYF,TGCGCCAGCAGCTTGGAGGGACAGGAAGAGTACTTC
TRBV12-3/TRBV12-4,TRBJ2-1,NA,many,CASIRSVYNNEQFF,TGTGCCAGCATCAGAAGCGTATATAACAATGAGCAGTTCTTC
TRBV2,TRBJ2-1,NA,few,CASKLISYNEQFF,TGTGCCAGTAAACTAATCTCCTACAATGAGCAGTTCTTC
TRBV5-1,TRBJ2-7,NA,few,CASSGAGASYEQYF,TGCGCCAGCAGCGGCGCAGGGGCCTCCTACGAGCAGTACTTC
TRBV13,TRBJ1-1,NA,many,CASSLRGRFTEAFF,TGTGCCAGCAGCTTACGGGGGCGATTCACTGAAGCTTTCTTT